Listed below are T cell receptor beta chains from one sample, sequenced in a study of cytomegalovirus exposure and HLA in healthy donors. Only in-frame clones appear in the TCRdb table, and some are missing; sequencing was by immunoSEQ multiplex PCR. Counted here are 150,000 to 200,000 clones, 55% to 70% occurring once; the ten biggest clones make up roughly 2.7%. What was sequenced was PBMCs. These receptors all come from a woman aged 40-49 years in good health and CMV-seropositive. Each CDR3 is given with its conserved first and last residue. D genes are given only for firm matches. Rows may omit the clone size; those that give it use once, few, many or a size class.

CDR3aa | v_gene | abundance | d_gene
CASSKEGQVNTEAFF | TRBV9 | - | TRBD1
CASSLTGGSTDTQYF | TRBV5-4 | - | TRBD1
CASSRIQGGASGEQFF | TRBV7-9 | - | -
CASSIVGATSRKSEQFF | TRBV19 | - | TRBD2
CASSPGETATYEQYF | TRBV11-2 | - | -
CASSLSDSQEAQYF | TRBV13 | - | -
CASSLGLAGAQSSYNEQFF | TRBV4-3 | - | TRBD2
CASSTSTGGGSDTQYF | TRBV7-7 | few | TRBD2
CASTGTSGEKLFF | TRBV6-1 | - | -
CASSVPGQGRYQPQHF | TRBV6-1 | - | TRBD1
CASSLAAGAGNQPQHF | TRBV11-2 | - | -
CASSITSVGEQFF | TRBV19 | - | TRBD2
CASSLRQGNYGYTF | TRBV27 | - | -
CASSQDDGVGYNEQFF | TRBV4-3 | few | -
CASSVPGQVAAFF | TRBV27 | - | TRBD1
CASSLLARSGELFF | TRBV7-6 | - | -
CASSSSGRGSDTQYF | TRBV28 | - | TRBD2
CASSQEISSGQGETQYF | TRBV4-2 | - | TRBD1
CASSGGSGNLYEQYF | TRBV28 | - | TRBD2
CASSLEGNEQYF | TRBV5-4 | - | -
CASSLAVGEEKLFF | TRBV5-1 | - | -
CASTQTSGDTQYF | TRBV6-6 | - | TRBD2
CASSLGGNMNTEAFF | TRBV28 | few | -
CASSVGGEMTQYF | TRBV9 | - | -
CASSVLAGPQETQYF | TRBV7-2 | - | TRBD2
CASSPGQGTYEQYF | TRBV27 | - | TRBD1
CASTTGDLGSYEQYF | TRBV28 | few | TRBD1
CASSLGQANYGYTF | TRBV5-6 | - | -
CASSSGQGSGNEQFF | TRBV11-3 | - | TRBD1
CASSFQGNYGYTF | TRBV5-1 | - | -
CASSVPLLADQYF | TRBV9 | - | TRBD2
CASSQARQGARGYPF | TRBV4-1 | - | TRBD1
CASSLDGQKGPLHF | TRBV11-2 | - | -
CASSQGQASGNTIYF | TRBV4-3 | few | -
CASSYSRTNKNIQYF | TRBV6-6 | - | -
CASSQAFRVRPYEQYF | TRBV7-6 | - | -
CSVVRVDTGELFF | TRBV29-1 | - | -
CASSSRGRGGNTIYF | TRBV5-4 | - | TRBD1
CASSFTGAQGDGYTF | TRBV5-1 | - | TRBD1
CASSFGDRGLEMNTEAFF | TRBV7-9 | - | TRBD1
CASSQGDQSVRDTEAFF | TRBV4-2 | - | -
CASSFTGQETQYF | TRBV5-1 | - | -
CATLDREKRGAFF | TRBV19 | - | -
CASSLEQGLYGYTF | TRBV5-1 | - | -
CASGRLQNEQFF | TRBV6-6 | few | -
CASTAQGDSYEQYF | TRBV6-5 | few | -
CASSSSSGGSQETQYF | TRBV7-3 | - | TRBD2
CASTQDGNYGYPF | TRBV5-1 | few | -